These T cell receptor beta chains were read from a single sample in a study of T cell changes during pregnancy in multiple sclerosis. Assay: immunoSEQ multiplex PCR; the TCRdb copy retains only in-frame clones and omits some. The data contain roughly 38,000 clones, 94% of them singletons. The sequencing here drew on CD8+ T cells from peripheral blood mononuclear cells, taken in the third trimester of pregnancy. All receptors derive from a female donor with multiple sclerosis, enrolled in a pregnancy study. Each CDR3 is given with its conserved first and last residue. The D gene is left open where the match is weak. Only some rows state a clone size, as once, few, many or a class for expanded clones.

CDR3 protein: CASSWGVLGEQYF
CDR3 DNA: TGTGCCAGCAGTTGGGGGGTTTTGGGCGAGCAGTACTTC
D gene: .
J gene: TRBJ2-7
V gene: TRBV27
CDR3 length: 13
clone size: .

CDR3 protein: CASSFYGHDTEAFF
CDR3 DNA: TGTGCCAGCAGTTTCTACGGACACGACACTGAAGCTTTCTTT
D gene: .
J gene: TRBJ1-1
V gene: TRBV27
CDR3 length: 14
clone size: .

CDR3 protein: CASRLAGGHTDTQYF
CDR3 DNA: TGTGCCAGCAGATTAGCGGGAGGGCACACAGATACGCAGTATTTT
D gene: TRBD2
J gene: TRBJ2-3
V gene: TRBV7-6
CDR3 length: 15
clone size: .

CDR3 protein: CASSQDRNYEQYF
CDR3 DNA: TGTGCCAGCAGCCAGGACAGGAACTACGAGCAGTACTTC
D gene: TRBD1
J gene: TRBJ2-7
V gene: TRBV7-9
CDR3 length: 13
clone size: once

CDR3 protein: CASSLSDSYQQFF
CDR3 DNA: TGTGCTAGCAGCTTATCTGACAGCTACCAGCAGTTCTTC
D gene: .
J gene: TRBJ2-1
V gene: TRBV7-7
CDR3 length: 13
clone size: .

CDR3 protein: CSVEVEAGLYNEQFF
CDR3 DNA: TGCAGCGTTGAAGTAGAAGCGGGATTATACAATGAGCAGTTCTTC
D gene: TRBD2
J gene: TRBJ2-1
V gene: TRBV29-1
CDR3 length: 15
clone size: once

CDR3 protein: CASSESGTEAIEQYF
CDR3 DNA: TGTGCCAGCAGTGAATCCGGGACAGAGGCGATCGAGCAGTACTTC
D gene: TRBD1
J gene: TRBJ2-7
V gene: TRBV5-4
CDR3 length: 15
clone size: .

CDR3 protein: CASSSTDSNEKLFF
CDR3 DNA: TGTGCCAGCAGTTCAACCGACAGTAATGAAAAACTGTTTTTT
D gene: .
J gene: TRBJ1-4
V gene: TRBV28
CDR3 length: 14
clone size: .

CDR3 protein: CASSETLHRGYTEAFF
CDR3 DNA: TGTGCCAGCAGTGAAACGCTCCACAGGGGGTACACTGAAGCTTTCTTT
D gene: TRBD1
J gene: TRBJ1-1
V gene: TRBV2
CDR3 length: 16
clone size: .

CDR3 protein: CAISEQTSGSQLREQYF
CDR3 DNA: TGTGCCATCAGTGAGCAGACTAGCGGGAGCCAGTTGAGGGAGCAGTACTTC
D gene: TRBD2
J gene: TRBJ2-7
V gene: TRBV10-3
CDR3 length: 17
clone size: .

CDR3 protein: CSSGQGVYEQFF
CDR3 DNA: TGCAGTTCGGGACAGGGGGTCTATGAGCAGTTCTTC
D gene: TRBD1
J gene: TRBJ2-1
V gene: TRBV29-1
CDR3 length: 12
clone size: .

CDR3 protein: CASGREGPGTQYF
CDR3 DNA: TGTGCCAGCGGTCGGGAGGGCCCTGGTACGCAGTATTTT
D gene: TRBD2
J gene: TRBJ2-3
V gene: TRBV28
CDR3 length: 13
clone size: .

CDR3 protein: CASRGTGGREWDTIYF
CDR3 DNA: TGTGCCAGCAGAGGAACAGGGGGACGCGAGTGGGACACCATATATTTT
D gene: TRBD1
J gene: TRBJ1-3
V gene: TRBV7-9
CDR3 length: 16
clone size: .

CDR3 protein: CASSVRGSNQPQHF
CDR3 DNA: TGTGCCAGCAGTGTAAGGGGTAGCAATCAGCCCCAGCATTTT
D gene: .
J gene: TRBJ1-5
V gene: TRBV2
CDR3 length: 14
clone size: once

CDR3 protein: CASSLKASGSDEAQYF
CDR3 DNA: TGTGCCAGCAGCTTAAAGGCTAGCGGGAGCGATGAGGCGCAGTATTTT
D gene: TRBD2
J gene: TRBJ2-3
V gene: TRBV7-6
CDR3 length: 16
clone size: .

CDR3 protein: CASSLTGLGGAYYNEQFF
CDR3 DNA: TGTGCCAGCAGCTTAACGGGACTTGGGGGGGCTTACTACAATGAGCAGTTCTTC
D gene: .
J gene: TRBJ2-1
V gene: TRBV7-3
CDR3 length: 18
clone size: .

CDR3 protein: CASSFAGLDTEAFF
CDR3 DNA: TGTGCCAGCAGTTTTGCGGGGCTCGACACTGAAGCTTTCTTT
D gene: .
J gene: TRBJ1-1
V gene: TRBV27
CDR3 length: 14
clone size: .

CDR3 protein: CATSRDLVGRDNQPQHF
CDR3 DNA: TGTGCCACCAGCAGAGATCTGGTAGGCAGGGACAATCAGCCCCAGCATTTT
D gene: .
J gene: TRBJ1-5
V gene: TRBV15
CDR3 length: 17
clone size: .